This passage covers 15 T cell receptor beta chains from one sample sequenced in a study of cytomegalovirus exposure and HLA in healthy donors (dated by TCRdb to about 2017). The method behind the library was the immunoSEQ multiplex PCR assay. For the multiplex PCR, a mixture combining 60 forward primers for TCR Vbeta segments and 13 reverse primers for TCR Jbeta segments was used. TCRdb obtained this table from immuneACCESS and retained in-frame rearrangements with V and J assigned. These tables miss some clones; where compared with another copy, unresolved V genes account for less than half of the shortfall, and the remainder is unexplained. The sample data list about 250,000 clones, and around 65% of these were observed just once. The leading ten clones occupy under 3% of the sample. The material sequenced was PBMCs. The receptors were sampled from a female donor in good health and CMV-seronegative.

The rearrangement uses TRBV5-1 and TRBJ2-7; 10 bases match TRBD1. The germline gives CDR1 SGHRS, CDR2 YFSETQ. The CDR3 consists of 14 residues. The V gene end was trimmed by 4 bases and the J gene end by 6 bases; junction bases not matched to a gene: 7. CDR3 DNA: TGCGCCAGCAGCCCGGGGGACAGGGGTGGCGAGCAGTACTTC. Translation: CASSPGDRGGEQYF.

The CDR3 is CASSVFIGVNTEAFF. The DNA for the CDR3 is TGTGCCAGCAGTGTTTTCATCGGAGTGAACACTGAAGCTTTCTTT. This chain connects TRBV6-1 to TRBJ1-1; D call uncertain. Germline lookup yields CDR1 MNHNS and CDR2 SASEGT. The CDR3 extends over 15 amino acids. V was trimmed by 4 bases and J by 0 bases, leaving 12 bases between them.

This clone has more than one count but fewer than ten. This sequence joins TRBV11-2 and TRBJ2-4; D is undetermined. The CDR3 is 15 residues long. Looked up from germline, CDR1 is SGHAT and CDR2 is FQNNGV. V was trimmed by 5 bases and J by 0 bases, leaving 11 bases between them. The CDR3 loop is CASSESKLAKNIQYF. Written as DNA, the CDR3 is TGTGCCAGCAGCGAGTCCAAGCTAGCCAAAAACATTCAGTACTTC.

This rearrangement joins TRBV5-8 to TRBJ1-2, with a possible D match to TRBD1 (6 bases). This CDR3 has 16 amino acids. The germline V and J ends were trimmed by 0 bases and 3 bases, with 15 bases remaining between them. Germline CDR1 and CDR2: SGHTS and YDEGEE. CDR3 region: CASSLGTTGLYYGYTF. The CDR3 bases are TGTGCCAGCAGCTTGGGTACGACAGGCCTCTACTATGGCTACACCTTC.

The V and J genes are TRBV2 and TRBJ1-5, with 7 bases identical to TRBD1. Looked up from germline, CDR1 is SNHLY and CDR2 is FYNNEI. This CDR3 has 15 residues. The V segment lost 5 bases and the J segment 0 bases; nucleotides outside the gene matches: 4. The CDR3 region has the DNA TGTGCCAGCAGTAGGGACAGCCATAGCAATCAGCCCCAGCATTTT. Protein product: CASSRDSHSNQPQHF.

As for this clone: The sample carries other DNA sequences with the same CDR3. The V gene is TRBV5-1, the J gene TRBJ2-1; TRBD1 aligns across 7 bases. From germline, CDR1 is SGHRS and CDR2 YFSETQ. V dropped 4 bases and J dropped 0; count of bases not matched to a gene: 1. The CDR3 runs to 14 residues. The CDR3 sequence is CASSPGGSYNEQFF. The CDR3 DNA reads TGCGCCAGCAGCCCAGGGGGCTCCTACAATGAGCAGTTCTTC.

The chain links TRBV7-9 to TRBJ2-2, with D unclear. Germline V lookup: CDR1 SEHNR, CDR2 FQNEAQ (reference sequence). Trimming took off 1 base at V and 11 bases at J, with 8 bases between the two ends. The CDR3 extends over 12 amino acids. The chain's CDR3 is CASSLDTLELFF. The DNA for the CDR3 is TGTGCCAGCAGCTTAGACACATTAGAGCTGTTTTTT.

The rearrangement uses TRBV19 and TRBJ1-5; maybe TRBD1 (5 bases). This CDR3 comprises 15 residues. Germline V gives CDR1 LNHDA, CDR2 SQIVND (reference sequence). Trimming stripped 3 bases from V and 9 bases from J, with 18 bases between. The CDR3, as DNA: TGTGCCAGTAGTATTACAGGACACAACTTAACGCCCCAGCATTTT. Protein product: CASSITGHNLTPQHF.

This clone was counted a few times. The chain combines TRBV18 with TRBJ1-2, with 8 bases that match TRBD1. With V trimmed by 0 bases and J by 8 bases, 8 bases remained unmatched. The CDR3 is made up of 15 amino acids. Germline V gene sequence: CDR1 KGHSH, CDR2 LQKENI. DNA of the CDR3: TGTGCCAGCTCACCACCGGGACAGGCGTCCTACGGCTACACCTTC. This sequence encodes CASSPPGQASYGYTF.

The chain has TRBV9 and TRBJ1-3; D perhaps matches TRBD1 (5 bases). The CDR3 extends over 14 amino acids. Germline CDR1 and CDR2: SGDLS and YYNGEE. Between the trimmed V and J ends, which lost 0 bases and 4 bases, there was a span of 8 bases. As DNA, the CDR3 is TGTGCCAGCAGCGTAGAGGGGCTAGGAAACACCATATATTTT. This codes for CASSVEGLGNTIYF.

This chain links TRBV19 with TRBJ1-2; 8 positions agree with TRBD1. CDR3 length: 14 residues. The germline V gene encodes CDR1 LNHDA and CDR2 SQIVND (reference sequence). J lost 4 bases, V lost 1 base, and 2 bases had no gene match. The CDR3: CASSIGGTGYGYTF. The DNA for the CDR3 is TGTGCCAGTAGTATAGGGGGGACAGGCTATGGCTACACCTTC.

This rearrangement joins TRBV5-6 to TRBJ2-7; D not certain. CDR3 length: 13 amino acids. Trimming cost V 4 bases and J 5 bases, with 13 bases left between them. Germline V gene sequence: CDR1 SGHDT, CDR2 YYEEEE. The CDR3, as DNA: TGTGCCAGCAGCCCGGGTAGGCGAAACGAGCAGTACTTC. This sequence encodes CASSPGRRNEQYF. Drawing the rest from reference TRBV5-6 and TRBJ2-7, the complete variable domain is DAGVTQSPTHLIKTRGQQVTLRCSPKSGHDTVSWYQQALGQGPQFIFQYYEEEERQRGNFPDRFSGHQFPNYSSELNVNALLLGDSALYLCASSPGRRNEQYFGPGTRLTVT.

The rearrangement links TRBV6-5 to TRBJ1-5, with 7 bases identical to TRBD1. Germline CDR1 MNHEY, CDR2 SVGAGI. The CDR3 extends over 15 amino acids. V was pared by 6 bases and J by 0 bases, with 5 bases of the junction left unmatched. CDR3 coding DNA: TGTGCCAGCAGATTACAGGGGTATAGCAATCAGCCCCAGCATTTT. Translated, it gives CASRLQGYSNQPQHF.

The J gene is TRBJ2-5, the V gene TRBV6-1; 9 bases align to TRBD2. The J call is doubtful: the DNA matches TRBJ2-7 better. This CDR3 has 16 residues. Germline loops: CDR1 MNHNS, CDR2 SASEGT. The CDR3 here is CASSEIFAGGVYEQYF. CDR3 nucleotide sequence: TGTGCCAGCAGTGAAATTTTCGCGGGAGGGGTATACGAGCAGTACTTC.

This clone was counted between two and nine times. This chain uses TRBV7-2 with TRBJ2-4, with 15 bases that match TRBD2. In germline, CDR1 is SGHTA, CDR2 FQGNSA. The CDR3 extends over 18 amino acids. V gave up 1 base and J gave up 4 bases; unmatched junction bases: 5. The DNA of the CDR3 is TGTGCCAGCAGCTTAGGAGGGACTAGCGGGAGGAGGAAAAACATTCAGTACTTC. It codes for CASSLGGTSGRRKNIQYF. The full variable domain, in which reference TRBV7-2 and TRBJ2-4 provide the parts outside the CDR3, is GAGVSQSPSNKVTEKGKDVELRCDPISGHTALYWYRQSLGQGLEFLIYFQGNSAPDKSGLPSDRFSAERTGGSVSTLTIQRTQQEDSAVYLCASSLGGTSGRRKNIQYFGAGTRLSVL.